This record looks at one TCR beta chain sequence and its context. One entry per CDR3 protein, called by TCRdb with MiXCR from the 5' RACE reads. The sample records 60,000 to 80,000 distinct CDR3 sequences, around 16% being singletons. This sample was included in a study of T cells of healthy individuals. Trimming shortened V by 3 bases and J by 5 bases, and 7 bases separated the two germline ends. This CDR3 contains 12 residues. The germline V gene encodes CDR1 DFQATT and CDR2 SNEGSKA (reference sequence). The genes are TRBV20-1 and TRBJ2-2; no clear D. This clonotype was sampled from a human donor in good health. Here the CDR3 DNA reads TGCAGTGCTAGCTCTACAACCGGGGAGCTGTTTTTT. Translation: CSASSTTGELFF.